This passage covers 29 T cell receptor beta chains from one sample sequenced in a study of graft-versus-host responses after intestinal transplantation. Their cognate antigens are unknown. Repertoires were generated with immunoSEQ multiplex PCR, while TCRdb's copy carries only in-frame clones and drops some. The sample comprises some 88,000 clones, under 95% of which are singletons, and roughly 2% rests with the top ten. The material was unstimulated CD8+ T cells sorted from spleen or lymph node cells, obtained before intestinal transplant. The receptors stem from a human donor who received an intestinal transplant.

The J gene is TRBJ1-1, the V gene TRBV5-4, with D tentatively TRBD1 (5 bases). The CDR3 runs to 14 residues. V shed 1 base and J shed 1 base, with 8 bases lying between them. Looked up from germline, CDR1 is SGHNT and CDR2 is YYREEE (reference sequence). The CDR3 DNA is TGTGCCAGCAGCTTGCAGGGAGGGAACACTGAAGCTTTCTTT. Protein product: CASSLQGGNTEAFF.

The chain uses TRBV7-9 and TRBJ2-7; D remains ambiguous. The ends were cut back, 5 bases at V and 0 bases at J, with 17 bases in the middle. Germline CDR1 is SEHNR and CDR2 is FQNEAQ (reference sequence). The CDR3 extends over 16 amino acids. CDR3 region: CASSHIGVIFSYEQYF. The CDR3 coding sequence is TGTGCCAGCAGCCATATAGGAGTTATCTTCTCCTACGAGCAGTACTTC.

This chain uses TRBV21-1 with TRBJ2-1; TRBD2, as called in the table, went unchecked against the DNA. TRBV21-1 is deemed a pseudogene. This CDR3 spans 13 amino acids. In DNA form, the CDR3 reads TGTGCCAGCAGCGGGAGGTCCCACAATGAGCAGTTCTTC. Residues: CASSGRSHNEQFF.

The chain uses TRBV4-1 and TRBJ2-7; 12 bases fit TRBD2. CDR3 length: 16 amino acids. The ends lost 4 bases at V and 2 bases at J; junction bases unmatched: 6. In germline, CDR1 is MGHRA, CDR2 YSYEKL. CDR3 in DNA: TGCGCCAGCAGCCCGACTAGCGGGGGCCCTACCTACGAGCAGTACTTC. Amino acids: CASSPTSGGPTYEQYF.

The chain carries TRBV7-2 and TRBJ1-1; D remains ambiguous. Germline values: CDR1 SGHTA, CDR2 FQGNSA. Trimming stripped 5 bases from V and 1 base from J, with 17 bases between. The CDR3 runs to 16 residues. This CDR3 is CASSHSTYRRNTEAFF. The DNA for the CDR3 is TGTGCCAGCAGCCACTCGACATATCGTAGGAACACTGAAGCTTTCTTT. The complete variable domain, with remaining parts taken from reference TRBV7-2 and TRBJ1-1, reads GAGVSQSPSNKVTEKGKDVELRCDPISGHTALYWYRQSLGQGLEFLIYFQGNSAPDKSGLPSDRFSAERTGGSVSTLTIQRTQQEDSAVYLCASSHSTYRRNTEAFFGQGTRLTVV.

The chain uses TRBV19 and TRBJ1-1; D is possibly TRBD1 (5 bases). The ends were cut back, 1 base at V and 1 base at J, with 13 bases in the middle. Per the germline V gene, CDR1 is LNHDA and CDR2 is SQIVND (reference sequence). This CDR3 has 16 amino acids. CDR3 residues: CASSIVARTPNTEAFF. The CDR3 DNA follows: TGTGCCAGTAGTATAGTCGCCCGGACACCGAACACTGAAGCTTTCTTT.

J is TRBJ2-5 and V is TRBV15; D is possibly TRBD1 (6 bases). The CDR3 contains 13 residues. CDR1 LNHNV and CDR2 YYDKDF come from the germline V gene (reference sequence). Trimming shortened V by 6 bases and J by 2 bases, and 10 bases separated the two germline ends. CDR3 bases: TGTGCCACCAGAAATCAGGGGCAAGAGACCCAGTACTTC. It specifies CATRNQGQETQYF.

J is TRBJ2-7 and V is TRBV4-3; 14 nucleotides match TRBD2. V lost 4 bases to trimming and J lost 5 bases; unmatched junction nucleotides: 7. This CDR3 is 16 amino acids long. Germline assignment: CDR1 LGHNA and CDR2 YSLEER. The DNA for the CDR3 is TGCGCCAGCAGCCCAGGGACTAGCGGGGGAAAGAACGAGCAGTACTTC. It is translated as CASSPGTSGGKNEQYF.

V usage is TRBV4-1 and J usage is TRBJ1-4, with D possibly matching TRBD1 (6 bases). Trimming took off 4 bases at V and 6 bases at J, with 18 bases between the two ends. Germline CDR1 and CDR2: MGHRA and YSYEKL. The CDR3 runs 16 residues. The CDR3 spells CASSPQQGSADEKLFF. The CDR3 DNA is TGCGCCAGCAGCCCCCAACAGGGATCGGCGGATGAAAAACTGTTTTTT.

This chain links TRBV30 with TRBJ2-7; 8 bases line up with TRBD1. V was clipped by 4 bases and J by 9 bases; unmatched bases: 14. In germline, CDR1 is GTSNPN, CDR2 SVGIG (reference sequence). The CDR3 is 14 residues long. CDR3 sequence: CAWTPPGQASVQYF. The CDR3 bases are TGTGCCTGGACCCCACCGGGACAGGCGTCGGTGCAGTACTTC.

The rearrangement links TRBV9 to TRBJ2-7, with 11 bases fitting TRBD2. Germline-derived CDR1 and CDR2 are SGDLS and YYNGEE. J lost 3 bases, V lost 3 bases, and 11 bases had no gene match. The CDR3 contains 17 residues. Here the CDR3 reads CASSDGQTSGGFYEQYF. CDR3 in DNA: TGTGCCAGCAGCGATGGACAAACTAGCGGGGGTTTCTACGAGCAGTACTTC.

The CDR3 DNA follows: TGTGCCAGCAGCTTGGTTGGGGGCGGCGGCTATGGCTACACCTTC. This sequence encodes CASSLVGGGGYGYTF. This rearrangement joins TRBV5-4 to TRBJ1-2, with D possibly matching TRBD1 (6 bases). Trimming removed 0 bases from V and 4 bases from J, with 13 bases in between. The CDR3 sequence is 15 residues long. Germline CDR1 reads SGHNT; CDR2 reads YYREEE (reference sequence).

The rearrangement links TRBV9 to TRBJ2-3; 9 bases fit TRBD2. This CDR3 is 16 amino acids long. Germline-derived CDR1 and CDR2 are SGDLS and YYNGEE. The ends lost 4 bases at V and 0 bases at J; junction bases unmatched: 6. CDR3: CASSTVAGASTDTQYF. The CDR3 DNA reads as TGTGCCAGCAGCACCGTAGCGGGGGCCAGCACAGATACGCAGTATTTT.

This clone has only one observation. The chain carries TRBV29-1 and TRBJ2-2; 7 nucleotides align to TRBD1. V shed 6 bases, J shed 5 bases, and the junction held 6 bases outside the gene matches. The CDR3 spans 13 residues. Germline assignment: CDR1 SQVTM and CDR2 ANQGSEA. CDR3 DNA sequence: TGCAGCGTCGACAGGGAAGGGACCGGGGAGCTGTTTTTT. It codes for CSVDREGTGELFF.

This clone is a singleton in its sample. This sequence joins TRBV6-4 and TRBJ2-1, with TRBD1 matching over 10 bases. V lost 2 bases and J lost 4; bases outside the gene matches: 5. The CDR3 length is 16 residues. The germline V gene has CDR1 MRHNA and CDR2 SNTAGT. CDR3 loop: CASSDRTGGGYNEQFF. The CDR3, as DNA: TGTGCCAGCAGTGACCGGACAGGGGGTGGGTACAATGAGCAGTTCTTC.

The CDR3 region has the DNA TGTGCCAGCAGTTCGGCACAGAGCACCGGGGAGCTGTTTTTT. It translates to CASSSAQSTGELFF. The genes are TRBV6-5 and TRBJ2-2; D unresolved. This CDR3 comprises 14 residues. Trimming cost V 4 bases and J 4 bases, with 10 bases left between them. From germline, CDR1 is MNHEY and CDR2 SVGAGI.

This clone was seen only once. The rearrangement joins TRBV9 to TRBJ1-4; D is possibly TRBD1 (5 bases). The CDR3 extends over 15 amino acids. Germline V gene lookup returns CDR1 SGDLS and CDR2 YYNGEE. The V and J ends lost 4 bases and 5 bases respectively, with 15 bases between them. The CDR3 coding sequence is TGTGCCAGCAGCCCCGGGGACTGGGCAAATGAAAAACTGTTTTTT. Translation: CASSPGDWANEKLFF.

The chain uses TRBV4-3 and TRBJ1-1; 7 bases are a match to TRBD1. Trimming removed 3 bases from V and 12 bases from J; junction bases left unmatched: 13. The germline CDR1 and CDR2 sequences are LGHNA and YSLEER. CDR3 length equals 14 residues. The DNA of the CDR3 is TGCGCCAGCAGCCATGGACAGGCTTCTGCGGTGTCTTTCTTT. It encodes CASSHGQASAVSFF.

J is TRBJ2-2 and V is TRBV27; 7 nucleotides align to TRBD1. CDR3 length: 18 amino acids. The V gene end was trimmed by 5 bases and the J gene end by 1 base; junction bases not matched to a gene: 13. Germline-derived CDR1 and CDR2 are MNHEY and SMNVEV (reference sequence). The CDR3 is CASSPEGGTFLNTGELFF. In nucleotides, the CDR3 is TGTGCCAGCAGTCCCGAAGGGGGCACATTTTTGAACACCGGGGAGCTGTTTTTT.

V gene TRBV7-2 combines with J gene TRBJ1-1; D possibly corresponds to TRBD1 (5 bases). V was pared by 2 bases and J by 1 base, with 11 bases between. Germline lookup yields CDR1 SGHTA and CDR2 FQGNSA. CDR3 length equals 15 residues. The CDR3 loop is CASSLYRGQNTEAFF. CDR3 bases: TGTGCCAGCAGCTTATATAGGGGCCAGAACACTGAAGCTTTCTTT.

This clone has just one count. This chain links TRBV7-2 with TRBJ2-3; D is ambiguous. Germline CDR1 SGHTA, CDR2 FQGNSA. This CDR3 has 15 residues. Trimming took 5 bases from V and 0 from J, leaving 12 bases between them. The CDR3, as DNA: TGTGCCAGCAGCCTCCTCCTTTCTAGCACAGATACGCAGTATTTT. Encoded protein: CASSLLLSSTDTQYF.

This clone was picked up one time. The V gene is TRBV9, the J gene TRBJ2-3, with 9 positions matching TRBD2. This CDR3 has 16 residues. V was clipped by 0 bases and J by 3 bases; unmatched bases: 5. Germline-derived CDR1 and CDR2 are SGDLS and YYNGEE. CDR3 loop: CASSVGVAGVTDTQYF. The CDR3 DNA reads as TGTGCCAGCAGCGTAGGTGTAGCGGGGGTGACAGATACGCAGTATTTT.

The table lists this clone with a count of one. V and J are TRBV27 and TRBJ2-5; tentatively, D is TRBD2 (5 bases). V was trimmed by 3 bases and J by 2 bases, leaving 13 bases between them. CDR3 length: 15 amino acids. Germline V gives CDR1 MNHEY, CDR2 SMNVEV (reference sequence). The CDR3 nucleotides are TGTGCCAGCAGTTTGAGGGCTACTCCGCAAGAGACCCAGTACTTC. Translation gives CASSLRATPQETQYF.

This chain uses TRBV4-3 with TRBJ1-2; unclear D gene. Germline loops: CDR1 LGHNA, CDR2 YSLEER. V gave up 0 bases and J gave up 1 base, with 9 bases separating them. CDR3 length: 15 amino acids. The CDR3 DNA is TGCGCCAGCAGCCAAGAAATAGAGGGTAACTATGGCTACACCTTC. Protein: CASSQEIEGNYGYTF.

This clone appeared once. V usage is TRBV7-8 and J usage is TRBJ1-2; no definite D call. V was clipped by 3 bases and J by 5 bases, with 13 bases between them. The V gene's germline CDR1 is SGHVS and CDR2 FQNEAQ. The CDR3 spans 14 residues. DNA of the CDR3: TGTGCCAGCAGCTTCGATTTAACAGAGTATGGCTACACCTTC. This encodes CASSFDLTEYGYTF.

V gene TRBV27 combines with J gene TRBJ2-3, with TRBD1 matching 7 bases. CDR3 size: 15 residues. The germline CDR1 and CDR2 sequences are MNHEY and SMNVEV (reference sequence). The ends lost 5 bases at V and 4 bases at J; junction bases unmatched: 9. CDR3 amino acids: CASSPTGTAADTQYF. CDR3 coding DNA: TGTGCCAGCAGTCCCACGGGGACAGCGGCAGATACGCAGTATTTT.

The chain combines TRBV7-9 with TRBJ1-2; tentative D call: TRBD1 (6 bases). V dropped 5 bases and J dropped 6 bases, with 16 bases sitting between them. The germline V gene encodes CDR1 SEHNR and CDR2 FQNEAQ (reference sequence). CDR3 length: 14 amino acids. The CDR3 loop reads CASSRSGQLDGYTF. CDR3 in DNA: TGTGCCAGCAGCCGTTCCGGACAGTTGGATGGCTACACCTTC.

CDR3 sequence (DNA): TGCGCCAGCAGCCAAGATCAACTAGCGGGGGTGACAGATACGCAGTATTTT. It codes for CASSQDQLAGVTDTQYF. The chain recombines TRBV4-3 with TRBJ2-3, with 11 bases lining up with TRBD2. The V gene's germline CDR1 is LGHNA and CDR2 YSLEER. The CDR3 sequence is 17 residues long. The V segment lost 0 bases and the J segment 3 bases; nucleotides outside the gene matches: 5.

The chain couples TRBV7-8 to TRBJ2-3, with 11 bases aligning to TRBD2. Germline V gives CDR1 SGHVS, CDR2 FQNEAQ. This CDR3 comprises 15 residues. V was pared by 5 bases and J by 1 base, with 2 bases of the junction left unmatched. CDR3 DNA sequence: TGTGCCAGCAGCATTAGCGGGGGGGGCACAGATACGCAGTATTTT. Translating it yields CASSISGGGTDTQYF.